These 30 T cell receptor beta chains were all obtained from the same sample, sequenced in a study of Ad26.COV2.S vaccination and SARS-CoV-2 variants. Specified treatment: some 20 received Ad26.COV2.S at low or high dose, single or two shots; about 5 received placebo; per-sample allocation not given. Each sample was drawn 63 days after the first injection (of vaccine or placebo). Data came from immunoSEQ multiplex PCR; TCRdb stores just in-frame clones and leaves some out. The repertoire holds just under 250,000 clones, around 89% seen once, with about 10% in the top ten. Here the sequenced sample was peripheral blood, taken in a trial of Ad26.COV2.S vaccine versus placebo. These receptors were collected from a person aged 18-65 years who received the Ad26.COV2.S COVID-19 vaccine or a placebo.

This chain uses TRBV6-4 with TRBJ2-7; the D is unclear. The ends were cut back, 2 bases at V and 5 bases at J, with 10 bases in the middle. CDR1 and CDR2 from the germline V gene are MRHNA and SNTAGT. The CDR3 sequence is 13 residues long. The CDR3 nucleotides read TGTGCCAGCAGTGACCAAGCTGGAAACGAGCAGTACTTC. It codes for CASSDQAGNEQYF.

The CDR3 nucleotides are TGTGCCAGCAGCTTAGAAGGGTGGGGGAATGAGCAGTTCTTC. This gives the protein CASSLEGWGNEQFF. V gene TRBV11-3 combines with J gene TRBJ2-1, with D perhaps TRBD1 or TRBD2 (5 bases each). CDR3 length: 14 amino acids. Germline CDR1 and CDR2: SGHNT and YENEEA. V dropped 0 bases and J dropped 7 bases, with 10 bases sitting between them.

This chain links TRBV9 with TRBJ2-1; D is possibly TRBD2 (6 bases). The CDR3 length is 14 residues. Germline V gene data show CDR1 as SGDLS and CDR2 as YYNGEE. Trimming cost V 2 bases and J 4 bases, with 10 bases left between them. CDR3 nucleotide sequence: TGTGCCAGCAGCGTCAGGGAGGTGTACAATGAGCAGTTCTTC. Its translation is CASSVREVYNEQFF.

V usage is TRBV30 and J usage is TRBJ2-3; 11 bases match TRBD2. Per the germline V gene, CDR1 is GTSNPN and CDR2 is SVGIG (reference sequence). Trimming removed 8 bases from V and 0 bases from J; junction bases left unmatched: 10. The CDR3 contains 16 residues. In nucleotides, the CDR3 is TGTGCCGCCGGGACTAGCGGAGACCCTAGCACAGATACGCAGTATTTT. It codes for CAAGTSGDPSTDTQYF.

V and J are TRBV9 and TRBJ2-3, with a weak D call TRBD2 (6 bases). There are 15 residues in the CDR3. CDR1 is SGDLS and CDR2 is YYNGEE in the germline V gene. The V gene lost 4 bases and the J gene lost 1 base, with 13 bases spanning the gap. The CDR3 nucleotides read TGTGCCAGCAGCCCCGGGGTAGCGGGCACAGATACGCAGTATTTT. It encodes CASSPGVAGTDTQYF.

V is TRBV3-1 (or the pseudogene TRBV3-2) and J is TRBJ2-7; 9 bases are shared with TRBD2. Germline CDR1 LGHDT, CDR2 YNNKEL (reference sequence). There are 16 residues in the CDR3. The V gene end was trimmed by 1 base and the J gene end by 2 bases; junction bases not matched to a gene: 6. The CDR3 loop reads CASSQGWASGAYEQYF. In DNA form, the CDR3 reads TGTGCCAGCAGCCAAGGGTGGGCTAGCGGGGCCTACGAGCAGTACTTC.

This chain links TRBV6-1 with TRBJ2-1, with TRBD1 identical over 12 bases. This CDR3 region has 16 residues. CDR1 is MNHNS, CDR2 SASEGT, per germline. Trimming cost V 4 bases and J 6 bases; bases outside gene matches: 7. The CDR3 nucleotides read TGTGCCAGCAGTGCCTTGGGACAGGGGGCAAGCAATGAGCAGTTCTTC. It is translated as CASSALGQGASNEQFF.

This chain's CDR3 is CACRHLGGYTF. CDR3 sequence (DNA): TGTGCCTGCCGACATTTGGGGGGCTACACCTTC. This chain joins TRBV30 and TRBJ1-2; unclear D gene. The CDR3 spans 11 residues. From germline, CDR1 is GTSNPN and CDR2 SVGIG (reference sequence). V gave up 6 bases and J gave up 8 bases, with 13 bases separating them.

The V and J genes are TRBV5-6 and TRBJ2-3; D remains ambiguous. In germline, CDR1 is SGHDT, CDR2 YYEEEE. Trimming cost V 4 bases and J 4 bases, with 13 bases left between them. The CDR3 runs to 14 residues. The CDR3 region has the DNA TGTGCCAGCAGCCCCCGGGTAGCTGCAGATACGCAGTATTTT. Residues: CASSPRVAADTQYF. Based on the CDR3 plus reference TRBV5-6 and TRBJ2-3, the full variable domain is DAGVTQSPTHLIKTRGQQVTLRCSPKSGHDTVSWYQQALGQGPQFIFQYYEEEERQRGNFPDRFSGHQFPNYSSELNVNALLLGDSALYLCASSPRVAADTQYFGPGTRLTVL.

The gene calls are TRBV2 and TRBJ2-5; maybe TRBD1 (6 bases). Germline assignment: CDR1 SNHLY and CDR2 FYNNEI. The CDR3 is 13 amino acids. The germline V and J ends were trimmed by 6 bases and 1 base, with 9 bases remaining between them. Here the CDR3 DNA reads TGTGCCAGCAGGGACAGTACCCAAGAGACCCAGTACTTC. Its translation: CASRDSTQETQYF.

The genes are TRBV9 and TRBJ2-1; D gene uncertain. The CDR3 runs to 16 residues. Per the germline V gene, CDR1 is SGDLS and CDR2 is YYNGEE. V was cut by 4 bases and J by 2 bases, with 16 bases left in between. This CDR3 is CASSPDRGLAYNEQFF. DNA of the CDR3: TGTGCCAGCAGCCCCGACCGTGGTTTGGCCTACAATGAGCAGTTCTTC.

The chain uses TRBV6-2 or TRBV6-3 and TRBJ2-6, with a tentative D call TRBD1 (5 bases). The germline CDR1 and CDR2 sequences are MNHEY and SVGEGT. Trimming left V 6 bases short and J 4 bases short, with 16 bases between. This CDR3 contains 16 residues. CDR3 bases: TGTGCCAGCAGCTCGATAGGGGTTGCCGGGGCCAACGTCCTGACTTTC. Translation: CASSSIGVAGANVLTF.

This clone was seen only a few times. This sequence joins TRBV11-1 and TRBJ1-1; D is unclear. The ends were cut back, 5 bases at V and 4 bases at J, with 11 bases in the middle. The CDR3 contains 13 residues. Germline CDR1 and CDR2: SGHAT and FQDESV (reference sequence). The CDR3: CASSPWESTEAFF. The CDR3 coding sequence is TGTGCCAGCAGCCCATGGGAGTCCACTGAAGCTTTCTTT.

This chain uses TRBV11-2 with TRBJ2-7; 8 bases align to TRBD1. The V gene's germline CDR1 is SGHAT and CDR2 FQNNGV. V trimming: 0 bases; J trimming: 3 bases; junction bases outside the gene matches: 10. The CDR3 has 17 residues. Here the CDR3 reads CASSLDLDWDRLYEQYF. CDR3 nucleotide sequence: TGTGCCAGCAGCTTAGATCTGGATTGGGACAGGCTCTACGAGCAGTACTTC. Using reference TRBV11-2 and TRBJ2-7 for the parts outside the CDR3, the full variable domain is EAGVAQSPRYKIIEKRQSVAFWCNPISGHATLYWYQQILGQGPKLLIQFQNNGVVDDSQLPKDRFSAERLKGVDSTLKIQPAKLEDSAVYLCASSLDLDWDRLYEQYFGPGTRLTVT.

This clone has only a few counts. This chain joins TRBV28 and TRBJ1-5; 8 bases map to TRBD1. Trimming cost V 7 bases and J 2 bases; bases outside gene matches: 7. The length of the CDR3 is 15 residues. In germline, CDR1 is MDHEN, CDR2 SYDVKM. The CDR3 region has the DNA TGTGCCAGCACCTTTACAGGGGGAGGCAATCAGCCCCAGCATTTT. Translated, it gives CASTFTGGGNQPQHF.

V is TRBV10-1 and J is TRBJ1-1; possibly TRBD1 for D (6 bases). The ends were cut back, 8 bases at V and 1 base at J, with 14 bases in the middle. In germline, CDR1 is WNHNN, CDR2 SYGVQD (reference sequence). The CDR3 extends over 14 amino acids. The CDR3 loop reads CASRSGTSNTEAFF. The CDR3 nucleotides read TGCGCCAGCCGCTCCGGGACATCGAACACTGAAGCTTTCTTT.

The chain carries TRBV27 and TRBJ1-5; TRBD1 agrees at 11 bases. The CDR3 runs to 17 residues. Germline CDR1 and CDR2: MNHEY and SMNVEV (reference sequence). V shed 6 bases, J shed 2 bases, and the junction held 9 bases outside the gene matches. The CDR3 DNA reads TGTGCCAGCAGCCTCCGGGGGACAGGGGGAGGCAATCAGCCCCAGCATTTT. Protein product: CASSLRGTGGGNQPQHF.

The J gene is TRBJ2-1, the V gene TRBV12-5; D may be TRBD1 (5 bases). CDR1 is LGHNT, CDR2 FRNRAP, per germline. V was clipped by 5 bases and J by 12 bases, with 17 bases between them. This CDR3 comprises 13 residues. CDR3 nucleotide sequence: TGTGCTAGTGGTCCATCTCTGGGGCTTGGGCAGTTCTTC. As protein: CASGPSLGLGQFF.

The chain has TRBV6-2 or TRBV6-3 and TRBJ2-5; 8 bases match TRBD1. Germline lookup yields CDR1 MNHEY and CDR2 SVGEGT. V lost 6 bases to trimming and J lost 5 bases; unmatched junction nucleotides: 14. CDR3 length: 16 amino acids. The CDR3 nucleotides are TGTGCCAGCAGCCACGGGACTCAGGGGGCTCCGGAGACCCAGTACTTC. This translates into CASSHGTQGAPETQYF.

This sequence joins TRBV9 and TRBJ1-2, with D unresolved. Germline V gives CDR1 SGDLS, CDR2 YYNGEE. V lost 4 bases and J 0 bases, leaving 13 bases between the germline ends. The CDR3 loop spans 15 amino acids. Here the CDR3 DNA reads TGTGCCAGCAGCCCTTCGGCGACGGCTAACTATGGCTACACCTTC. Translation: CASSPSATANYGYTF.

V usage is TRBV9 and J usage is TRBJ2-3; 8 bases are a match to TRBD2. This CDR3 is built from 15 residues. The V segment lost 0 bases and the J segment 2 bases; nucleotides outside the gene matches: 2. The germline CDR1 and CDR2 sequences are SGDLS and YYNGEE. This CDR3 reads CASSVVLADTDTQYF. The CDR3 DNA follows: TGTGCCAGCAGCGTAGTACTAGCGGACACAGATACGCAGTATTTT.

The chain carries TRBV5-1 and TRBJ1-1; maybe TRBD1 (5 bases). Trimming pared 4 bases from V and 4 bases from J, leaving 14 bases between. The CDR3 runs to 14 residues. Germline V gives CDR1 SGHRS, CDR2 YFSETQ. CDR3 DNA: TGCGCCAGCAGCGGGGGACTCAGCGGCACTGAAGCTTTCTTT. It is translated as CASSGGLSGTEAFF.

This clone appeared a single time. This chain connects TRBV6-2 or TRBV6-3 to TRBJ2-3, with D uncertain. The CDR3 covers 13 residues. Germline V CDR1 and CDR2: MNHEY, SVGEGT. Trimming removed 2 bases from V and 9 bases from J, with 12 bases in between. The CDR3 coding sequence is TGTGCCAGCAGTTACCCCGTGCAAGGCACGCAGTATTTT. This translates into CASSYPVQGTQYF.

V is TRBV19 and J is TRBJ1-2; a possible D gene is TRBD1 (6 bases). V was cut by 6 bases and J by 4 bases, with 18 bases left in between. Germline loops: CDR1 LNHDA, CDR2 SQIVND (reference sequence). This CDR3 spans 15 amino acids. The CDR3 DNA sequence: TGTGCCAGTAGCCTCCCTAGCCTAGGGGGCTATGGCTACACCTTC. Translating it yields CASSLPSLGGYGYTF.

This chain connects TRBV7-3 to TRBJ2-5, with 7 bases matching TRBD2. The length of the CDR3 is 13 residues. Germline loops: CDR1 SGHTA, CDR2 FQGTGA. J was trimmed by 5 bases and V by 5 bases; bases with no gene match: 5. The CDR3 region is CASSTGLGETQYF. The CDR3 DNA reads TGTGCCAGCAGCACCGGACTAGGGGAGACCCAGTACTTC.

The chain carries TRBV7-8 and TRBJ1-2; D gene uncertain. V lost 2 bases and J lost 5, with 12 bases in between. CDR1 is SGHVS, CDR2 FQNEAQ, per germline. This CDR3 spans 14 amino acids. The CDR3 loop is CASSLLGELYGYTF. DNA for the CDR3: TGTGCCAGCAGCTTACTCGGGGAACTGTATGGCTACACCTTC. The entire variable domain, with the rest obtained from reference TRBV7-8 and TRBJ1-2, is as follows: GAGVSQSPRYKVAKRGQDVALRCDPISGHVSLFWYQQALGQGPEFLTYFQNEAQLDKSGLPSDRFFAERPEGSVSTLKIQRTQQEDSAVYLCASSLLGELYGYTFGSGTRLTVV.

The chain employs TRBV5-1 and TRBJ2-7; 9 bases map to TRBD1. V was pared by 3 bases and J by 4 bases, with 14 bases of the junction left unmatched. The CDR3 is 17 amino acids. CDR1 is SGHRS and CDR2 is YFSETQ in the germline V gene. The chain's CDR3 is CASSWDRDSDGLYEQYF. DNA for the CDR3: TGCGCCAGCAGCTGGGACAGGGATTCCGACGGGCTATACGAGCAGTACTTC.

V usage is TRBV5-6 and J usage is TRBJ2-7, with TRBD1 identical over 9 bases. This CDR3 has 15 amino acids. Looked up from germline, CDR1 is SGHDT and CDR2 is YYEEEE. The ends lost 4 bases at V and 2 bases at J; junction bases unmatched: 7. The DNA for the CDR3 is TGTGCCAGCAGCGCAGGACAGGGGTTCACCTACGAGCAGTACTTC. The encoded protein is CASSAGQGFTYEQYF.

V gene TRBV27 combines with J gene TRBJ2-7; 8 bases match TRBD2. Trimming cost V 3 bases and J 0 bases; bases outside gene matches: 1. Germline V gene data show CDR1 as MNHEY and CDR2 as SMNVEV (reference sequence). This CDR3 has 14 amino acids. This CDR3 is CASSLTSASYEQYF. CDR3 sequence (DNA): TGTGCCAGCAGTTTGACTAGCGCCTCCTACGAGCAGTACTTC.

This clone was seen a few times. CDR3 nucleotide sequence: TGTGCCAGCAGCTTAGAGGATATAAGGGGCGGCTACACCTTC. Protein product: CASSLEDIRGGYTF. The chain uses TRBV7-2 and TRBJ1-2; tentative D call: TRBD1 (5 bases). Per germline, CDR1 SGHTA and CDR2 FQGNSA. V lost 1 base to trimming and J lost 8 bases, with 14 bases between them. This CDR3 comprises 14 residues.